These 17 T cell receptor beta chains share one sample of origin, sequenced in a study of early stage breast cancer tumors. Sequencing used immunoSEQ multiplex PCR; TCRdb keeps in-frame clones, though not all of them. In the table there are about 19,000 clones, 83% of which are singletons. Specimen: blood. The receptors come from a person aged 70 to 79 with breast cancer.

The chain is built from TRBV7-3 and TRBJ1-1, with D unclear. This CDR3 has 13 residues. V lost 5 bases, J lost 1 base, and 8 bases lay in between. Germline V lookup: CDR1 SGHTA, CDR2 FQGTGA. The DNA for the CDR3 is TGTGCCAGCAGCCTTCAGGAGAACACTGAAGCTTTCTTT. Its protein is CASSLQENTEAFF. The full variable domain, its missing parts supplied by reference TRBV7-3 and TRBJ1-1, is GAGVSQTPSNKVTEKGKYVELRCDPISGHTALYWYRQSLGQGPEFLIYFQGTGAADDSGLPNDRFFAVRPEGSVSTLKIQRTERGDSAVYLCASSLQENTEAFFGQGTRLTVV.

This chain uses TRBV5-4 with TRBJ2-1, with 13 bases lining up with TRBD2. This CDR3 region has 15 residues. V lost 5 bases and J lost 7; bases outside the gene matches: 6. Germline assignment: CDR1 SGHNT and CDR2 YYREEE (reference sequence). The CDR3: CASRTPGLAGNEQFF. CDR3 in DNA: TGTGCCAGCAGGACTCCGGGACTAGCGGGAAATGAGCAGTTCTTC.

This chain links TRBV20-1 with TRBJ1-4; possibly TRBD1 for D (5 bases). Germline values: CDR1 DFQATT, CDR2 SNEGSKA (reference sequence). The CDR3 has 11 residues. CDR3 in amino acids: CVTPRGEKLFF. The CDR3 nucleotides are TGCGTAACCCCTAGGGGTGAAAAACTGTTTTTT.

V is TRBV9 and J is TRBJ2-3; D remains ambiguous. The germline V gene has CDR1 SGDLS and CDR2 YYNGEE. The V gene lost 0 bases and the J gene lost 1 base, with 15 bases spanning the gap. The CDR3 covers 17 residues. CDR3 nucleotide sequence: TGTGCCAGCAGCGTAGCTGGGCCGGCATTGGGCACAGATACGCAGTATTTT. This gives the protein CASSVAGPALGTDTQYF. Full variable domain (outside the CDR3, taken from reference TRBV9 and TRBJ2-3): DSGVTQTPKHLITATGQRVTLRCSPRSGDLSVYWYQQSLDQGLQFLIQYYNGEERAKGNILERFSAQQFPDLHSELNLSSLELGDSALYFCASSVAGPALGTDTQYFGPGTRLTVL.

The CDR3 loop is CASSTGQGKSGELFF. CDR3 in DNA: TGTGCCAGCAGCACGGGACAGGGAAAATCCGGGGAGCTGTTTTTT. This sequence joins TRBV6-6 and TRBJ2-2; TRBD1 matches 9 bases. V shed 6 bases and J 6 bases; nucleotides not matched to a gene: 8. This CDR3 comprises 15 residues. The germline gives CDR1 MNHNY, CDR2 SVGAGI (reference sequence).

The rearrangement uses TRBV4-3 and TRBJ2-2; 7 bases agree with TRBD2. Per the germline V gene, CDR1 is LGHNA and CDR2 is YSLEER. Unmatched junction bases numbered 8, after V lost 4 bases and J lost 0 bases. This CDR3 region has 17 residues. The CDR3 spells CASSPSRLAANTGELFF. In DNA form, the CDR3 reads TGCGCCAGCAGCCCCAGTCGGCTAGCGGCGAACACCGGGGAGCTGTTTTTT.

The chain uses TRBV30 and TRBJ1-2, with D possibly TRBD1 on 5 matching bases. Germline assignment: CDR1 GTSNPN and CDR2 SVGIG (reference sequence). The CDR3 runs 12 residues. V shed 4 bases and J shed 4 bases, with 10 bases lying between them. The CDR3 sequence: CAWTGPSYGYTF. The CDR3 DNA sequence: TGTGCCTGGACAGGGCCTAGCTATGGCTACACCTTC.

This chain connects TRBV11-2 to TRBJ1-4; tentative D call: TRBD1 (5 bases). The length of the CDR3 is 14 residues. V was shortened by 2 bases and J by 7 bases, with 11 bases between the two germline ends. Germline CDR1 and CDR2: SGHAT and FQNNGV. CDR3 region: CASSLSGRGEKLFF. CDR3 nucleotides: TGTGCCAGCAGCTTATCAGGGCGGGGTGAAAAACTGTTTTTT.

CDR3 residues: CASSLASPINEQFF. Written as DNA, the CDR3 is TGTGCCAGCAGCTTAGCTAGCCCAATCAATGAGCAGTTCTTC. J is TRBJ2-1 and V is TRBV7-8, with no clear D. This CDR3 contains 14 residues. The V end was cut by 0 bases, the J end by 6 bases, with 9 bases between. Per the germline V gene, CDR1 is SGHVS and CDR2 is FQNEAQ. Looking up the rest from reference TRBV7-8 and TRBJ2-1 gives the full variable domain: GAGVSQSPRYKVAKRGQDVALRCDPISGHVSLFWYQQALGQGPEFLTYFQNEAQLDKSGLPSDRFFAERPEGSVSTLKIQRTQQEDSAVYLCASSLASPINEQFFGPGTRLTVL.

CDR3 loop: CASSFDRVQPQHF. As DNA, the CDR3 is TGTGCCAGCAGTTTCGACAGGGTCCAGCCCCAGCATTTT. The chain recombines TRBV28 with TRBJ1-5, with 7 bases matching TRBD1. The CDR3 has 13 amino acids. Per the germline V gene, CDR1 is MDHEN and CDR2 is SYDVKM. The ends lost 3 bases at V and 7 bases at J; junction bases unmatched: 3. The complete variable domain, with remaining parts taken from reference TRBV28 and TRBJ1-5, reads DVKVTQSSRYLVKRTGEKVFLECVQDMDHENMFWYRQDPGLGLRLIYFSYDVKMKEKGDIPEGYSVSREKKERFSLILESASTNQTSMYLCASSFDRVQPQHFGDGTRLSIL.

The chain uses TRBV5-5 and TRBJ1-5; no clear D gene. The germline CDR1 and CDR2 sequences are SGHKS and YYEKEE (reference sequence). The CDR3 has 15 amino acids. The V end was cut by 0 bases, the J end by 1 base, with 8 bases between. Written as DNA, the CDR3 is TGTGCCAGCAGCTTGGGACACACCAGCAATCAGCCCCAGCATTTT. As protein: CASSLGHTSNQPQHF.

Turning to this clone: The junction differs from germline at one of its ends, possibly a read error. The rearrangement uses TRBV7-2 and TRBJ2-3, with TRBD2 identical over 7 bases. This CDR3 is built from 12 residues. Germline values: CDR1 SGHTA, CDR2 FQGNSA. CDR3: CASSSPPASGHF. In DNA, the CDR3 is TGTGCCAGCAGCTCCCCCCCAGCTAGCGGCCATTTT. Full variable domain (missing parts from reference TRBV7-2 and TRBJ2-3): GAGVSQSPSNKVTEKGKDVELRCDPISGHTALYWYRQSLGQGLEFLIYFQGNSAPDKSGLPSDRFSAERTGGSVSTLTIQRTQQEDSAVYLCASSSPPASGHFGPGTRLTVL.

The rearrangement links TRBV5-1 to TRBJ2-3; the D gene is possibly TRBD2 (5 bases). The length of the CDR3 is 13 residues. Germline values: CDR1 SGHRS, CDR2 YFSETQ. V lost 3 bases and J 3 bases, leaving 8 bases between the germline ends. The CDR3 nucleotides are TGCGCCAGCAGCTCGTTAGCGACAGATACGCAGTATTTT. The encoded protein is CASSSLATDTQYF.

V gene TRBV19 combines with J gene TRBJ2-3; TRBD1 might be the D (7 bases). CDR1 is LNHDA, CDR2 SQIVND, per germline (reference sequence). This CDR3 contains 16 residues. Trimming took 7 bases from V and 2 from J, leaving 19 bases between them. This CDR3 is CASTSVGQFITDTQYF. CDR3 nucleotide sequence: TGTGCCAGTACTAGCGTGGGACAGTTTATCACAGATACGCAGTATTTT.

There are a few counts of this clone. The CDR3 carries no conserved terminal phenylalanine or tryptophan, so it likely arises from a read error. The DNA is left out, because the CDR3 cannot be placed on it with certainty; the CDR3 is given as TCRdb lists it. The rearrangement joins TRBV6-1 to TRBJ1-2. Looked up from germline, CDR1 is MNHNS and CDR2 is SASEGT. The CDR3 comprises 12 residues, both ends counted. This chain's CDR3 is CASSDGGAGNPP.

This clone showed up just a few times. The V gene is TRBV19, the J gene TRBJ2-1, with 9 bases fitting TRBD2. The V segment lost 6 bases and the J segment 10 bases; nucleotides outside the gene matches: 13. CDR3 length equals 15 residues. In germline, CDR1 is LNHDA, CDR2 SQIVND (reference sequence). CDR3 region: CASSLLAGSVGEQFF. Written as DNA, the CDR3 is TGTGCCAGTAGCCTACTAGCGGGCTCTGTGGGGGAGCAGTTCTTC.

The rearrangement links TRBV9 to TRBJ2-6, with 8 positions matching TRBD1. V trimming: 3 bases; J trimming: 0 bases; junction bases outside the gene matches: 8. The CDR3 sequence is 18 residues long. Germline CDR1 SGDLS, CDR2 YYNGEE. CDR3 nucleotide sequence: TGTGCCAGCAGCGACCAGACAGGGGAGGACTCTGGGGCCAACGTCCTGACTTTC. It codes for CASSDQTGEDSGANVLTF.